This TCR beta chain derives from a study of blood T cell repertoires in COVID-19. The V gene's germline CDR1 is MNHNY and CDR2 SVGAGI (reference sequence). The CDR3 spans 17 residues. J lost 1 base, V lost 5 bases, and 8 bases had no gene match. Sequenced by immunoSEQ multiplex PCR; TCRdb stores in-frame clones only, minus some. The table has some 150,000 clones, around 90% seen once. The source is an older woman with acute or convalescent COVID-19. The sample was peripheral blood. This chain links TRBV6-6 with TRBJ1-2, with TRBD1 matching 12 bases. CDR3: CASSQLGTGGINYGYTF. As DNA, the CDR3 is TGTGCCAGCAGTCAACTTGGGACAGGGGGCATTAACTATGGCTACACCTTC.